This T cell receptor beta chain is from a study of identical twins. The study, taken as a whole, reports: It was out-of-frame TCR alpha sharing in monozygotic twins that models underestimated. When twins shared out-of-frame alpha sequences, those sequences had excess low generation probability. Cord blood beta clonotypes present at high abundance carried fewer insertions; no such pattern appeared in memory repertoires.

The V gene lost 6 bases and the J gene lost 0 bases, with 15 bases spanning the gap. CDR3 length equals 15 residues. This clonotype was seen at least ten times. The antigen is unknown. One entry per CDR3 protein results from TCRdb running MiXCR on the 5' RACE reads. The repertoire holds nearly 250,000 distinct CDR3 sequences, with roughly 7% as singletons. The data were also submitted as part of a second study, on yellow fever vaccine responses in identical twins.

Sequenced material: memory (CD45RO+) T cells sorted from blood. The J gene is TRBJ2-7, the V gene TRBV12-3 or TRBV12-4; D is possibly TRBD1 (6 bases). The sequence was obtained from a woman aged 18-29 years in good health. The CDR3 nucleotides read TGTGCCAGCAGCCCCGACAGGACGGGCTCCTACGAGCAGTACTTC. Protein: CASSPDRTGSYEQYF.